The 22 T cell receptor beta chains listed next were all sequenced from one sample in a study of post-analysis software for immune sequencing data. What these receptors recognize is not known. Study results and limitations: Controls showed lower frequencies than patients for several TRBV segments, and TRBV5-6, TRBV5-1 and TRBV20-1 were among these.

Presence of unique molecular identifiers characterized the TCR beta cDNA libraries. TCRdb used MiXCR to reprocess the PCR reads, holding one entry per CDR3 protein. The profile shows roughly 430,000 distinct CDR3 sequences, less than 40% of them singletons. The sequenced sample consisted of blood. The receptors come from a girl aged 2-10 years with multiple sclerosis.

CDR3 DNA: TGTGCCAGCAGTCCTCACCGAAATACAGGGACTAGCACAGATACGCAGTATTTT. It is translated as CASSPHRNTGTSTDTQYF. This chain joins TRBV7-8 and TRBJ2-3, with D perhaps assigned TRBD1 or TRBD2 (6 bases each). From germline, CDR1 is SGHVS and CDR2 FQNEAQ. The germline V and J ends were trimmed by 6 bases and 0 bases, with 22 bases remaining between them. This CDR3 has 18 residues.

The gene calls are TRBV6-6 and TRBJ2-2; D gene ambiguous. Per the germline V gene, CDR1 is MNHNY and CDR2 is SVGAGI (reference sequence). The length of the CDR3 is 14 residues. V was shortened by 0 bases and J by 3 bases, with 5 bases between the two germline ends. CDR3 amino acids: CASSYSTDTGELFF. CDR3 bases: TGTGCCAGCAGTTACTCGACTGACACCGGGGAGCTGTTTTTT.

This clonotype was counted only a few times. The CDR3 DNA reads TGCAGCGTTGAACTAGCGATTTCCTACAATGAGCAGTTCTTC. It encodes CSVELAISYNEQFF. This chain links TRBV29-1 with TRBJ2-1, with a tentative D call TRBD2 (6 bases). Between the trimmed V and J ends, which lost 2 bases and 1 base, there was a span of 9 bases. The length of the CDR3 is 14 residues. The germline gives CDR1 SQVTM, CDR2 ANQGSEA.

This clonotype was observed many times. This chain joins TRBV6-5 and TRBJ2-5; perhaps TRBD2 as D (6 bases). V was trimmed by 11 bases and J by 2 bases, leaving 18 bases between them. CDR3 length: 14 residues. Per the germline V gene, CDR1 is MNHEY and CDR2 is SVGAGI. This chain's CDR3 is CAGPFWTTQETQYF. CDR3 in DNA: TGTGCCGGGCCATTTTGGACTACACAAGAGACCCAGTACTTC.

V and J are TRBV2 and TRBJ2-5; 10 nucleotides match TRBD1. Looked up from germline, CDR1 is SNHLY and CDR2 is FYNNEI. V trimming: 6 bases; J trimming: 7 bases; junction bases outside the gene matches: 11. CDR3 size: 15 residues. CDR3 sequence: CASSAETGGGMTQYF. CDR3 DNA: TGTGCCAGCAGCGCCGAGACAGGGGGCGGGATGACCCAGTACTTC.

The chain carries TRBV11-2 and TRBJ2-5; 8 nucleotides agree with TRBD2. CDR1 SGHAT and CDR2 FQNNGV come from the germline V gene. The CDR3 is 15 amino acids. V was clipped by 1 base and J by 5 bases; unmatched bases: 6. Here the CDR3 DNA reads TGTGCCAGCAGCTTAGGTCCGGGACTAGAGGAGACCCAGTACTTC. Translating it yields CASSLGPGLEETQYF.

Details on this clonotype: Sequence at one end of the junction differs from germline and may be a read error. The V and J genes are TRBV29-1 and TRBJ2-5; D remains unclear. The CDR3 sequence is 15 residues long. Germline assignment: CDR1 SQVTM and CDR2 ANQGSEA. In DNA, the CDR3 is TGCAGCGTTGCACCGAAGTTGCGGATACAAGGGACCCAGTACTTC. Translating gives CSVAPKLRIQGTQYF.

The chain joins TRBV6-1 to TRBJ2-5; D remains ambiguous. This CDR3 comprises 13 residues. Germline-derived CDR1 and CDR2 are MNHNS and SASEGT. V lost 2 bases and J lost 3, with 7 bases in between. The CDR3 protein is CASSEMVEETQYF. The CDR3 DNA sequence: TGTGCCAGCAGTGAAATGGTAGAAGAGACCCAGTACTTC.

This chain joins TRBV5-1 and TRBJ1-2; D may be TRBD1 (5 bases). V lost 3 bases and J lost 4, with 7 bases in between. The CDR3 length is 12 residues. Per the germline V gene, CDR1 is SGHRS and CDR2 is YFSETQ. CDR3 nucleotides: TGCGCCAGCAGCTCCGGGGCCTATGGCTACACCTTC. Translated: CASSSGAYGYTF.

The V and J genes are TRBV12-3 or TRBV12-4 and TRBJ1-2; D gene unclear. The ends were cut back, 7 bases at V and 4 bases at J, with 10 bases in the middle. The CDR3 totals 12 residues. Written as DNA, the CDR3 is TGTGCCAGCACCTGGTGGGCCTATGGCTACACCTTC. Translating it yields CASTWWAYGYTF.

This clonotype was recorded a few times. This sequence joins TRBV20-1 and TRBJ1-1, with D tentatively TRBD1 (6 bases). Germline V gives CDR1 DFQATT, CDR2 SNEGSKA (reference sequence). V was clipped by 5 bases and J by 0 bases, with 13 bases between them. The CDR3 loop spans 14 amino acids. CDR3 bases: TGCAGTGCTGGTAGACAGGACATGAACACTGAAGCTTTCTTT. This sequence encodes CSAGRQDMNTEAFF.

Written as DNA, the CDR3 is TGTGCCAGCAGCTTCTCACACCTCCAAGAGACCCAGTACTTC. This encodes CASSFSHLQETQYF. The chain links TRBV7-9 to TRBJ2-5, with D hard to call. Trimming removed 3 bases from V and 1 base from J, with 9 bases in between. CDR1 is SEHNR, CDR2 FQNEAQ, per germline (reference sequence). The CDR3 has 14 residues.

The chain recombines TRBV15 with TRBJ2-1, with 12 bases lining up with TRBD2. The J call may be faulty, since TRBJ2-7 better matches the DNA end. The CDR3 contains 18 residues. Germline-derived CDR1 and CDR2 are LNHNV and YYDKDF (reference sequence). DNA of the CDR3: TGTGCCACCAGCAGAGATTTTGGGACTAGCGGGCGAGAAAATGAGCAGTACTTC. It specifies CATSRDFGTSGRENEQYF.

This chain links TRBV4-2 with TRBJ1-5; the match to TRBD1 covers 7 bases. CDR1 and CDR2 from the germline V gene are LGHNA and YNFKEQ. CDR3 length equals 15 residues. The V segment lost 2 bases and the J segment 3 bases; nucleotides outside the gene matches: 4. The CDR3: CASSQTTGPNQPQHF. CDR3 in DNA: TGTGCCAGCAGCCAAACGACAGGGCCCAATCAGCCCCAGCATTTT.

In this sample, this clonotype turned up a few times. The chain couples TRBV7-9 to TRBJ2-3; D perhaps matches TRBD2 (5 bases). CDR1 is SEHNR and CDR2 is FQNEAQ in the germline V gene (reference sequence). V lost 1 base to trimming and J lost 3 bases, with 14 bases between them. The CDR3 has 16 amino acids. CDR3 DNA sequence: TGTGCCAGCAGCTTAGGGGTGAGGGCTGGGACAGATACGCAGTATTTT. Translated, it gives CASSLGVRAGTDTQYF.

This clonotype was detected a few times. CDR3 nucleotides: TGCAGTGCTCTCGGGACCAAATACGAGCAGTACTTC. It codes for CSALGTKYEQYF. This chain joins TRBV20-1 and TRBJ2-7; D may match TRBD1 or TRBD2 (5 bases each). In germline, CDR1 is DFQATT, CDR2 SNEGSKA (reference sequence). The CDR3 spans 12 residues. Trimming removed 5 bases at V and 4 bases at J, with 12 bases between.

The V and J genes are TRBV6-2 or TRBV6-3 and TRBJ1-1, with 10 nucleotides matching TRBD1. CDR3 length: 16 residues. The germline gives CDR1 MNHEY, CDR2 SVGEGT. The ends lost 4 bases at V and 6 bases at J; junction bases unmatched: 11. The CDR3 here is CASSSLSGTGVAEAFF. DNA of the CDR3: TGTGCCAGCAGTTCTTTATCCGGGACAGGGGTGGCTGAAGCTTTCTTT.

The V gene is TRBV6-5, the J gene TRBJ1-2, with D tentatively TRBD1 (6 bases). Germline CDR1 is MNHEY and CDR2 is SVGAGI. The CDR3 totals 16 residues. The V and J ends lost 5 bases and 6 bases respectively, with 22 bases between them. DNA for the CDR3: TGTGCCAGCAGTCGCACCCGGGACACCCTTGGAAATGGCTACACCTTC. Translated: CASSRTRDTLGNGYTF.

The chain has TRBV12-3 or TRBV12-4 and TRBJ1-1, with D unclear. Trimming took 5 bases from V and 5 from J, leaving 12 bases between them. The length of the CDR3 is 13 residues. The CDR3 bases are TGTGCCAGCAGTGAGTTGGTAGGGACTGAAGCTTTCTTT. It codes for CASSELVGTEAFF.

The chain couples TRBV15 to TRBJ2-2, with TRBD2 as a possible D gene (5 bases). The CDR3 length is 17 residues. The germline CDR1 and CDR2 sequences are LNHNV and YYDKDF (reference sequence). V lost 0 bases to trimming and J lost 4 bases, with 15 bases between them. CDR3 DNA sequence: TGTGCCACCAGCAGAGATAGAGGTCGGGGATTCACCGGGGAGCTGTTTTTT. Its protein is CATSRDRGRGFTGELFF.

The V and J genes are TRBV6-1 and TRBJ1-5, with unresolved D. Germline CDR1 and CDR2: MNHNS and SASEGT. The CDR3 spans 14 residues. V dropped 6 bases and J dropped 0 bases, with 9 bases sitting between them. The CDR3 DNA reads TGTGCCAGCAGCCCCTCCCTTAGCAATCAGCCCCAGCATTTT. Its protein product is CASSPSLSNQPQHF.

This clonotype was seen only a few times. This sequence joins TRBV20-1 and TRBJ2-5; D may be TRBD2 (6 bases). Germline values: CDR1 DFQATT, CDR2 SNEGSKA (reference sequence). V was pared by 5 bases and J by 5 bases, with 21 bases between. CDR3 length: 15 amino acids. CDR3 in DNA: TGCAGTGCTGAGGGAAAAAAAGGACTATTCGAGACCCAGTACTTC. Amino acid sequence: CSAEGKKGLFETQYF.